A single sample is the source of the 14 T cell receptor beta chains below, sequenced in a study of blood T cell repertoires in COVID-19. The assay was immunoSEQ multiplex PCR, and TCRdb's table has in-frame clones only and misses some. This sample has over 150,000 clones, with roughly 80% found just once. Sequenced: peripheral blood. These receptors all stem from a man in his 70s with acute or convalescent COVID-19.

This chain uses TRBV19 with TRBJ1-2; the D gene is possibly TRBD1 (6 bases). Germline V gene sequence: CDR1 LNHDA, CDR2 SQIVND (reference sequence). The CDR3 is 17 residues long. Trimming shortened V by 3 bases and J by 6 bases, and 23 bases separated the two germline ends. Here the CDR3 reads CASSIWTEIRGPDGYTF. The CDR3 bases are TGTGCCAGTAGTATTTGGACAGAGATCCGGGGACCCGATGGCTACACCTTC.

This clone occurred a few times. The rearrangement joins TRBV14 to TRBJ2-1; no firm D call. From germline, CDR1 is SGHDN and CDR2 FVKESK. V was trimmed by 0 bases and J by 0 bases, leaving 6 bases between them. The CDR3 spans 15 residues. CDR3 region: CASSQEVSSYNEQFF. CDR3 coding DNA: TGTGCCAGCAGCCAAGAAGTTAGCTCCTACAATGAGCAGTTCTTC. The full variable domain, with the rest looked up from reference TRBV14 and TRBJ2-1, is EAGVTQFPSHSVIEKGQTVTLRCDPISGHDNLYWYRRVMGKEIKFLLHFVKESKQDESGMPNNRFLAERTGGTYSTLKVQPAELEDSGVYFCASSQEVSSYNEQFFGPGTRLTVL.

The V gene is TRBV7-2, the J gene TRBJ2-1, with a tentative D call TRBD1 (6 bases). The length of the CDR3 is 13 residues. The germline V gene has CDR1 SGHTA and CDR2 FQGNSA. Trimming stripped 3 bases from V and 4 bases from J, with 7 bases between. This CDR3 reads CASSLGTYNEQFF. Written as DNA, the CDR3 is TGTGCCAGCAGCTTGGGGACATACAATGAGCAGTTCTTC. The full variable domain, rest sourced from reference TRBV7-2 and TRBJ2-1, is GAGVSQSPSNKVTEKGKDVELRCDPISGHTALYWYRQSLGQGLEFLIYFQGNSAPDKSGLPSDRFSAERTGGSVSTLTIQRTQQEDSAVYLCASSLGTYNEQFFGPGTRLTVL.

The genes are TRBV30 and TRBJ1-3; 10 bases map to TRBD1. The ends lost 8 bases at V and 3 bases at J; junction bases unmatched: 10. Germline CDR1 GTSNPN, CDR2 SVGIG (reference sequence). The CDR3 totals 15 residues. Here the CDR3 reads CAGGTGVLYGNTIYF. The CDR3 DNA reads as TGTGCCGGTGGGACAGGGGTATTATATGGAAACACCATATATTTT.

The genes are TRBV29-1 and TRBJ2-1; 11 bases line up with TRBD2. Unmatched junction bases numbered 10, after V lost 7 bases and J lost 8 bases. Germline V gene data show CDR1 as SQVTM and CDR2 as ANQGSEA. This CDR3 is 14 amino acids long. The CDR3 sequence: CSEKGSGGADEQFF. CDR3 coding DNA: TGCAGCGAAAAAGGTAGCGGGGGGGCCGATGAGCAGTTCTTC.

This rearrangement joins TRBV28 to TRBJ1-2; a possible D gene is TRBD1 (6 bases). Germline values: CDR1 MDHEN, CDR2 SYDVKM. V gave up 5 bases and J gave up 6 bases, with 13 bases separating them. The CDR3 is 13 residues long. The CDR3 nucleotides are TGTGCCAGCAGTATCGGACAGAGAGATGGCTACACCTTC. Translation gives CASSIGQRDGYTF.

The J gene is TRBJ1-2, the V gene TRBV5-4; possibly TRBD1 for D (5 bases). The V and J ends lost 2 bases and 8 bases respectively, with 19 bases between them. The CDR3 spans 15 residues. Germline V gives CDR1 SGHNT, CDR2 YYREEE (reference sequence). CDR3 region: CASSLLTALYGGYTF. The CDR3 nucleotides are TGTGCCAGCAGCTTATTGACAGCCCTATATGGAGGCTACACCTTC.

This clone appeared once. The chain links TRBV5-1 to TRBJ2-3; the D gene is possibly TRBD1 (6 bases). Germline assignment: CDR1 SGHRS and CDR2 YFSETQ. CDR3 length: 13 residues. V was clipped by 4 bases and J by 6 bases, with 12 bases between them. The DNA for the CDR3 is TGCGCCAGCAGCGAACCAGGGGCCGATACGCAGTATTTT. Residues: CASSEPGADTQYF.

The J gene is TRBJ1-1, the V gene TRBV12-3 or TRBV12-4, with TRBD1 identical over 7 bases. This CDR3 spans 13 amino acids. J was trimmed by 1 base and V by 8 bases; bases with no gene match: 4. The CDR3 here is CASVGQANTEAFF. In DNA, the CDR3 is TGTGCCAGCGTTGGACAGGCGAACACTGAAGCTTTCTTT.

The chain uses TRBV19 and TRBJ1-6, with TRBD1 identical over 8 bases. This CDR3 comprises 14 residues. With V trimmed by 7 bases and J by 10 bases, 9 bases remained unmatched. Germline CDR1 and CDR2: LNHDA and SQIVND (reference sequence). CDR3 DNA sequence: TGTGCCAGTAAGCCCCAGGGGGCAGGATCACCCCTCCACTTT. Translation gives CASKPQGAGSPLHF.

This sequence joins TRBV4-1 and TRBJ2-3; TRBD2 matches at 8 bases. CDR1 is MGHRA, CDR2 YSYEKL, per germline. This CDR3 has 18 amino acids. The ends lost 0 bases at V and 0 bases at J; junction bases unmatched: 8. Here the CDR3 reads CASSQDGGVTTSTDTQYF. The DNA of the CDR3 is TGCGCCAGCAGCCAAGACGGGGGGGTGACTACTAGCACAGATACGCAGTATTTT.

This clone was seen ten or more times. The rearrangement joins TRBV5-1 to TRBJ2-3; D not certain. Looked up from germline, CDR1 is SGHRS and CDR2 is YFSETQ. Deletions cut 1 base from V and 0 bases from J, with 9 bases between. The CDR3 spans 15 residues. CDR3 protein: CASSLFAASTDTQYF. The CDR3 region has the DNA TGCGCCAGCAGCTTGTTCGCGGCTAGCACAGATACGCAGTATTTT. The whole variable domain, filled in from reference TRBV5-1 and TRBJ2-3, reads KAGVTQTPRYLIKTRGQQVTLSCSPISGHRSVSWYQQTPGQGLQFLFEYFSETQRNKGNFPGRFSGRQFSNSRSEMNVSTLELGDSALYLCASSLFAASTDTQYFGPGTRLTVL.

CDR3 nucleotide sequence: TGCGCCAGCAGCTTGATGCCTAGCGGGGGGCAAGAGACCCAGTACTTC. Translated: CASSLMPSGGQETQYF. The chain joins TRBV5-1 to TRBJ2-5; 11 bases match TRBD2. Trimming took 1 base from V and 2 from J; bases not matched to a gene: 4. This CDR3 is 16 amino acids long. Germline assignment: CDR1 SGHRS and CDR2 YFSETQ.

J is TRBJ2-5 and V is TRBV5-1; TRBD1 agrees at 9 bases. Trimming at V came to 3 bases and at J to 7 bases, leaving 10 bases not matched to a gene. The CDR3 runs to 15 residues. CDR1 and CDR2 (germline): SGHRS, YFSETQ. The CDR3 sequence is CASSYGTGTVPTQYF. The CDR3 bases are TGCGCCAGCAGCTACGGGACAGGGACCGTCCCGACCCAGTACTTC.